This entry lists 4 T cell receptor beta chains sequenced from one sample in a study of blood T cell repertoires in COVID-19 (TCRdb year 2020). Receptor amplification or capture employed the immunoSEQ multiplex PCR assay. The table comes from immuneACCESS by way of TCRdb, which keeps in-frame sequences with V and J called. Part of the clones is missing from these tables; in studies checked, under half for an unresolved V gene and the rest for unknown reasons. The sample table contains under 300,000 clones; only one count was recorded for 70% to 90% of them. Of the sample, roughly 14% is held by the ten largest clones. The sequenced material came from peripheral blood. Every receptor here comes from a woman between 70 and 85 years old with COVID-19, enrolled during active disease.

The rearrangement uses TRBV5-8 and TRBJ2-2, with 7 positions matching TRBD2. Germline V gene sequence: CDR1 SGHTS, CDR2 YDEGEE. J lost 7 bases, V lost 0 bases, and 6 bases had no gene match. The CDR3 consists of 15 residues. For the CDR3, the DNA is TGTGCCAGCAGCTTGGAGGCGGGGGAAGGCGGGGAGCTGTTTTTT. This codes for CASSLEAGEGGELFF.

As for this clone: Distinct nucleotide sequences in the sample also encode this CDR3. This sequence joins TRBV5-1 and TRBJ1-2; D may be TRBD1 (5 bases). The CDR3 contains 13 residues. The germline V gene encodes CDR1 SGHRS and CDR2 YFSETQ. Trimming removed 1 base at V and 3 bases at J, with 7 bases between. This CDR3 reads CASSLTGDYGYTF. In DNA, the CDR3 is TGCGCCAGCAGCTTGACAGGAGACTATGGCTACACCTTC.

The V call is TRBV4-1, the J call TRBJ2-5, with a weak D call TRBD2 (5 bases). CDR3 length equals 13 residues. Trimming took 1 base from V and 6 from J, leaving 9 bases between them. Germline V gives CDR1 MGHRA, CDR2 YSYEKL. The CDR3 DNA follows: TGCGCCAGCAGCCAAGTTATCGGGAAGACCCAGTACTTC. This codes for CASSQVIGKTQYF.

The chain's CDR3 is CAWSWQGNQPQHF. CDR3 in DNA: TGTGCCTGGAGTTGGCAGGGGAATCAGCCCCAGCATTTT. The chain carries TRBV30 and TRBJ1-5, with a possible D match to TRBD1 (6 bases). Trimming took 2 bases from V and 4 from J, leaving 9 bases between them. Germline loops: CDR1 GTSNPN, CDR2 SVGIG (reference sequence). The CDR3 consists of 13 residues.